This entry features one TCR beta chain sequence. Its matching antigen is unknown. PCR involved 60 Vbeta and 13 Jbeta primers. Clones were read by immunoSEQ multiplex PCR, and TCRdb kept only the in-frame ones, dropping some. The sample carries some 160,000 clones, roughly 84% recorded once. This sample is drawn from a study of cytomegalovirus exposure and HLA in healthy donors. Regarding the study as a whole: Compared with the roughly 670-donor mean, an Asian-associated ancestry cluster reportedly had fewer N-insertions, according to a later analysis. Presence/absence analyses rested on an assumption that sequencing depth was roughly uniform across donors. Researchers reported in a later analysis that a missense DCLRE1C variant was tied to TCR beta V- and J-gene trimming. Information on immune exposure was restricted to one variable (CMV serostatus).

Germline assignment: CDR1 LNHDA and CDR2 SQIVND (reference sequence). The germline V and J ends were trimmed by 5 bases and 0 bases, with 19 bases remaining between them. CDR3 size: 17 residues. This clonotype was sampled from a woman aged 18-35 years in good health and CMV-seronegative. V and J are TRBV19 and TRBJ1-1, with a possible D match to TRBD1 (5 bases). The sample taken for sequencing was PBMCs. The CDR3 DNA is TGTGCCAGTAGTTCCCCAGGGTATGGCGGGGTGAACACTGAAGCTTTCTTT. Protein product: CASSSPGYGGVNTEAFF.